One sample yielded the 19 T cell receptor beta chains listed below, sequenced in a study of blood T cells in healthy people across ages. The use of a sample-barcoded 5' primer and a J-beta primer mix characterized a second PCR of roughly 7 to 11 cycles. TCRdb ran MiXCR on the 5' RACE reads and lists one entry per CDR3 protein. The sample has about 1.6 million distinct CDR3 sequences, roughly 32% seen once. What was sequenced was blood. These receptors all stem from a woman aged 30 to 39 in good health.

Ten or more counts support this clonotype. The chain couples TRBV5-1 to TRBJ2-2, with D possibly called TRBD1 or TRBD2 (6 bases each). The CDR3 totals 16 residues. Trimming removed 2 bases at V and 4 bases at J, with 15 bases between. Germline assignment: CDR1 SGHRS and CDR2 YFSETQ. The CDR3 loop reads CASSLRGIGGTGELFF. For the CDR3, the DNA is TGCGCCAGCAGCTTAAGGGGGATCGGGGGCACCGGGGAGCTGTTTTTT.

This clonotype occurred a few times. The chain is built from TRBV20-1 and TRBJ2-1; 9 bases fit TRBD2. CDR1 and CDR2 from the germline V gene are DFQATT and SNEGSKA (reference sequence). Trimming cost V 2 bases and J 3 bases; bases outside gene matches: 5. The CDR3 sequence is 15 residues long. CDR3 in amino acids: CSARSSGSNYNEQFF. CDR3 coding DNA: TGCAGTGCTAGAAGTAGCGGGAGTAACTACAATGAGCAGTTCTTC.

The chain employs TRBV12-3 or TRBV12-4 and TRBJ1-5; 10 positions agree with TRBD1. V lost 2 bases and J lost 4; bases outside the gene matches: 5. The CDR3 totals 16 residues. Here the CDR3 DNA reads TGTGCCAGCAGTTTATCGACAGGGGGCTTTAATCAGCCCCAGCATTTT. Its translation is CASSLSTGGFNQPQHF.

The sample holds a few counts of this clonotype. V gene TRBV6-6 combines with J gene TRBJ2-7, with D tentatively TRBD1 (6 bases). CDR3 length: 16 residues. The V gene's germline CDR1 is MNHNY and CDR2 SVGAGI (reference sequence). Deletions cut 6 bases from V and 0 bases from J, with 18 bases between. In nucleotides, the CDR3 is TGTGCCAGCAGCTTGAGTAGGGGGATGCCCTCCTACGAGCAGTACTTC. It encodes CASSLSRGMPSYEQYF.

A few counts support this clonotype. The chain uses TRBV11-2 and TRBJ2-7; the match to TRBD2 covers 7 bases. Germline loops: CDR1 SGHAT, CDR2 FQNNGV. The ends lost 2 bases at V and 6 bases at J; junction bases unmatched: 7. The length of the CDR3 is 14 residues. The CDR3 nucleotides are TGTGCCAGCAGCTTAAGGACTAGGTGGGTCGAGCAGTACTTC. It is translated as CASSLRTRWVEQYF.

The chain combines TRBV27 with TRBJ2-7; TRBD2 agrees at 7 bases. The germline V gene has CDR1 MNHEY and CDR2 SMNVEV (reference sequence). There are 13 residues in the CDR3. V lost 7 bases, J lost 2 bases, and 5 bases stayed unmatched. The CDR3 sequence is CASTSGTTYEQYF. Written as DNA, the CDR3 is TGTGCCAGCACAAGCGGGACTACCTACGAGCAGTACTTC.

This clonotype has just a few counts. The CDR3, as DNA: TGTGCCAGCAGTCCTCTAGCGGGGATGACCGGGGAGCTGTTTTTT. Its translation: CASSPLAGMTGELFF. The chain uses TRBV12-3 or TRBV12-4 and TRBJ2-2; 9 bases align to TRBD2. Unmatched junction bases numbered 6, after V lost 5 bases and J lost 5 bases. The CDR3 consists of 15 residues.

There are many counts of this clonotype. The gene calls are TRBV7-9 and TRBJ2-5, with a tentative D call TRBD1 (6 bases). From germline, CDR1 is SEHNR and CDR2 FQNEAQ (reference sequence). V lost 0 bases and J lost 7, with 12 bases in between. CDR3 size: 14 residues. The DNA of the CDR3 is TGTGCCAGCAGCTTAGCGCAATCAGGGGTGACCCAGTACTTC. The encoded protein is CASSLAQSGVTQYF. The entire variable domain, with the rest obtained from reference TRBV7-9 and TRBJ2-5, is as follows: DTGVSQNPRHKITKRGQNVTFRCDPISEHNRLYWYRQTLGQGPEFLTYFQNEAQLEKSRLLSDRFSAERPKGSFSTLEIQRTEQGDSAMYLCASSLAQSGVTQYFGPGTRLLVL.

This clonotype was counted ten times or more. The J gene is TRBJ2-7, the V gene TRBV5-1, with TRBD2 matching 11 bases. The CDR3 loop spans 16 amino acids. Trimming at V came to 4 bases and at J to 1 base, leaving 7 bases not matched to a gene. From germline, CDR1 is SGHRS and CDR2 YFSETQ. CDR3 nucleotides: TGCGCCAGCAGCCCGGGGACTAGCGGATTATCCTACGAGCAGTACTTC. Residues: CASSPGTSGLSYEQYF.

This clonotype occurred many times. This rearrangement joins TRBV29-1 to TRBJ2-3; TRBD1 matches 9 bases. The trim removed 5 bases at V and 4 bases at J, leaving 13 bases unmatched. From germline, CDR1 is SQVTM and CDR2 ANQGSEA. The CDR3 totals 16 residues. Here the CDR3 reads CSVHGDREGLADTQYF. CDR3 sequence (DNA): TGCAGCGTTCACGGGGACAGGGAAGGGTTAGCAGATACGCAGTATTTT.

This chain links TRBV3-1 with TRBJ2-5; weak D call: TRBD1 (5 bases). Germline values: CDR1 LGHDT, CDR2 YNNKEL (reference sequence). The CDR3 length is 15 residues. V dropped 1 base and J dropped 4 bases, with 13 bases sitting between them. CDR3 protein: CASSQGLSGPETQYF. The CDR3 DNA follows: TGTGCCAGCAGCCAAGGGTTATCAGGGCCAGAGACCCAGTACTTC.

The CDR3 loop reads CASSPRLTLAKNIQYF. Written as DNA, the CDR3 is TGTGCCAGCAGTCCAAGGCTCACTTTAGCCAAAAACATTCAGTACTTC. The chain links TRBV27 to TRBJ2-4; D unclear. Germline V gives CDR1 MNHEY, CDR2 SMNVEV (reference sequence). The V end was cut by 5 bases, the J end by 0 bases, with 14 bases between. This CDR3 contains 16 residues.

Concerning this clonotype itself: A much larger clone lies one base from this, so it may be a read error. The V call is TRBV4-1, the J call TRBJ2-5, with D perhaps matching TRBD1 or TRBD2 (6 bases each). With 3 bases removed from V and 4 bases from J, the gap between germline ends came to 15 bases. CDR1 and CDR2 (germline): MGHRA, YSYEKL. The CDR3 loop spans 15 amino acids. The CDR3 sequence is CASSHPSGAGETQYF. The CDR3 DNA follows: TGCGCCAGCAGCCACCCCTCGGGGGCTGGAGAGACCCAGTACTTC.

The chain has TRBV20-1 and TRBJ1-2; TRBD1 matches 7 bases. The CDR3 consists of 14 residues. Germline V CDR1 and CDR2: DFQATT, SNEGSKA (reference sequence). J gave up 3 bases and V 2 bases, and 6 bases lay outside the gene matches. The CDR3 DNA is TGCAGTGCTAGAAGGACAGGAGGGTACTATGGCTACACCTTC. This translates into CSARRTGGYYGYTF.

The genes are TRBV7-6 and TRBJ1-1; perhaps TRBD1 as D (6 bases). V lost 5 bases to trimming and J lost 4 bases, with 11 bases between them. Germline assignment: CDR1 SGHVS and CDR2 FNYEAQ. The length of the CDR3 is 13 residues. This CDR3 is CASSKTGTTEAFF. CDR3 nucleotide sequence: TGTGCCAGCAGCAAAACAGGGACCACTGAAGCTTTCTTT.

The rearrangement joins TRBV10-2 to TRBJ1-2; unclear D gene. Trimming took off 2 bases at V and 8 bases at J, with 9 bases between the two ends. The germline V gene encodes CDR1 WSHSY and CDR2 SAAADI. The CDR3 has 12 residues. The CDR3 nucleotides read TGCGCCAGCAGTGAGCCACATTCGGGCTACACCTTC. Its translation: CASSEPHSGYTF.

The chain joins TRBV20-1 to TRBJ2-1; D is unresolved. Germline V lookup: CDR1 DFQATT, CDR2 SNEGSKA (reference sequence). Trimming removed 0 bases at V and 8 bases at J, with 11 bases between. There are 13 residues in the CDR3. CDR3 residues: CSARDDRRYEQFF. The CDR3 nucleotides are TGCAGTGCTAGAGATGACCGTAGGTATGAGCAGTTCTTC.

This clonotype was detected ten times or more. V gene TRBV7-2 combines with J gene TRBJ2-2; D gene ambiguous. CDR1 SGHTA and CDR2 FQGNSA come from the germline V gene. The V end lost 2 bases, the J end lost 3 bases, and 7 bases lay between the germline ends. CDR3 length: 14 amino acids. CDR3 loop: CASSLNTDTGELFF. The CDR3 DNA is TGTGCCAGCAGCTTAAACACCGACACCGGGGAGCTGTTTTTT.

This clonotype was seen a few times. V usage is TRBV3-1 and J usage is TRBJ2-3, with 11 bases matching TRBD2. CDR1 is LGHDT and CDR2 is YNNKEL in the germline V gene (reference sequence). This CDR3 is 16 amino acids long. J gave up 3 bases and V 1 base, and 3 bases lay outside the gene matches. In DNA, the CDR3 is TGTGCCAGCAGCCAAGCCCTAGCGGGGGGAACAGATACGCAGTATTTT. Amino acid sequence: CASSQALAGGTDTQYF.